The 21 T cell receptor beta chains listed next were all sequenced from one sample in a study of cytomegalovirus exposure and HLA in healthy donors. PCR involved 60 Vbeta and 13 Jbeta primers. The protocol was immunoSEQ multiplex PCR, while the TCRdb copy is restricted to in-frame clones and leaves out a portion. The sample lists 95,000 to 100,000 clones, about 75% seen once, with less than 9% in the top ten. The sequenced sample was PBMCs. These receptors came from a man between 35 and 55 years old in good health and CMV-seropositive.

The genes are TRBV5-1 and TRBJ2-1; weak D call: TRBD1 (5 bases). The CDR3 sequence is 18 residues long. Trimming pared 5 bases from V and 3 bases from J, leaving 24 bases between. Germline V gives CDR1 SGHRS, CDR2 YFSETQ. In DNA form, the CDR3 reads TGCGCCAGCAGGTCCTGGGTCATTGGGGCATTCAGCTACAATGAGCAGTTCTTC. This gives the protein CASRSWVIGAFSYNEQFF.

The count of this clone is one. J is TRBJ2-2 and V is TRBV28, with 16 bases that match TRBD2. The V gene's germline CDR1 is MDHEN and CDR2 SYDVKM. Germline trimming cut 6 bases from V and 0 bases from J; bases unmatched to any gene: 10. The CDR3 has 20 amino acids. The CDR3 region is CASRGGLAGGLMTNTGELFF. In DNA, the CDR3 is TGTGCCAGCAGAGGGGGACTAGCGGGAGGGCTAATGACGAACACCGGGGAGCTGTTTTTT.

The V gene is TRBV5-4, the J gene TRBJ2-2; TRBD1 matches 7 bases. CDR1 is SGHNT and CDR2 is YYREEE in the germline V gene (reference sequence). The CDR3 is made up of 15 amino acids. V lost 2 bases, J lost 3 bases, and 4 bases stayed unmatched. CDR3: CASSFQGVDTGELFF. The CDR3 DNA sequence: TGTGCCAGCAGCTTCCAGGGGGTTGACACCGGGGAGCTGTTTTTT.

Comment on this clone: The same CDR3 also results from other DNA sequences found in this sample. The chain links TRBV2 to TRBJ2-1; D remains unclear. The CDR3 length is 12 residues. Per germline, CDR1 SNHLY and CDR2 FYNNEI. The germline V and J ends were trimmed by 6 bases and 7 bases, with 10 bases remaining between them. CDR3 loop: CASRYQANEQFF. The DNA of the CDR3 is TGTGCCAGCAGGTACCAGGCAAATGAGCAGTTCTTC.

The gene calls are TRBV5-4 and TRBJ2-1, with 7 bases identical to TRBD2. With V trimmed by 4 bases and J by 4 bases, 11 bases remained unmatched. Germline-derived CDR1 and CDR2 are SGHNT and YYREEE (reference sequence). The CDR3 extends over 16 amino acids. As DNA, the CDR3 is TGTGCCAGCAGCCAGGCCGTCTCGGGAGGATACAATGAGCAGTTCTTC. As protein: CASSQAVSGGYNEQFF.

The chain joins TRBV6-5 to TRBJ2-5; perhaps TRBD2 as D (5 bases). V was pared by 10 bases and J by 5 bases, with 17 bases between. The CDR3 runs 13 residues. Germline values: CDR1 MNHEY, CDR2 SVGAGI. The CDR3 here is CATTGTTGETQYF. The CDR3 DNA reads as TGTGCCACTACGGGAACCACGGGGGAGACCCAGTACTTC.

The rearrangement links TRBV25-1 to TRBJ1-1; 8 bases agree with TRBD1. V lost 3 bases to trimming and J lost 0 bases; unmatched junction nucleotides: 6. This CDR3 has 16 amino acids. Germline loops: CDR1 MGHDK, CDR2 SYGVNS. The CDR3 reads CASSDPGQGLNTEAFF. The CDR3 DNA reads TGTGCCAGCAGTGACCCCGGACAGGGATTGAACACTGAAGCTTTCTTT.

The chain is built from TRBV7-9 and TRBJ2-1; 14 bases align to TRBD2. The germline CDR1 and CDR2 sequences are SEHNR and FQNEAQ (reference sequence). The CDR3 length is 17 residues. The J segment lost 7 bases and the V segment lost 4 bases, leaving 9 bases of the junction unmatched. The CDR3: CASSYGTSGGVGNEQFF. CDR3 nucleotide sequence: TGTGCCAGCAGCTACGGGACTAGCGGGGGCGTGGGTAATGAGCAGTTCTTC.

The CDR3 sequence: CSVGGGGGRTDTQYF. In DNA form, the CDR3 reads TGCAGCGTTGGAGGTGGTGGGGGGAGGACAGATACGCAGTATTTT. The J gene is TRBJ2-3, the V gene TRBV29-1; weak D call: TRBD2 (6 bases). The germline V gene encodes CDR1 SQVTM and CDR2 ANQGSEA. This CDR3 contains 15 residues. V was pared by 4 bases and J by 3 bases, with 17 bases between.

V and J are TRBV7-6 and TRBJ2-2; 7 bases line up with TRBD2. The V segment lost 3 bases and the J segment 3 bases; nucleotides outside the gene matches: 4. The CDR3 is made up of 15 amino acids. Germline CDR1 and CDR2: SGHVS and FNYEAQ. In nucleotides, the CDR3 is TGTGCCAGCAGCTTGTTCCGGGAGGACACCGGGGAGCTGTTTTTT. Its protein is CASSLFREDTGELFF.

CDR3 residues: CASSEGGTGELFF. CDR3 DNA sequence: TGCGCCAGCAGTGAAGGCGGCACCGGGGAGCTGTTTTTT. The chain uses TRBV10-1 and TRBJ2-2, with D unresolved. CDR3 length: 13 amino acids. CDR1 is WNHNN, CDR2 SYGVQD, per germline (reference sequence). V lost 3 bases, J lost 4 bases, and 6 bases lay in between.

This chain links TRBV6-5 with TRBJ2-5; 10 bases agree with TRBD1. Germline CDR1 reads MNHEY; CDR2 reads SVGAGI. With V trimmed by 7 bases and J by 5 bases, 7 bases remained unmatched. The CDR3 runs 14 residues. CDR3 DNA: TGTGCCAGCAAGATGGGACAGGGGTTTGAGACCCAGTACTTC. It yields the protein CASKMGQGFETQYF.

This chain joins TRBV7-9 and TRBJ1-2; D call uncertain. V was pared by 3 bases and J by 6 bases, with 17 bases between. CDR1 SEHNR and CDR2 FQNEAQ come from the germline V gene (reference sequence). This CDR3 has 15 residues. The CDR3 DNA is TGTGCCAGCAGCTTGATGGTACGGTTAAACGATGGCTACACCTTC. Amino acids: CASSLMVRLNDGYTF.

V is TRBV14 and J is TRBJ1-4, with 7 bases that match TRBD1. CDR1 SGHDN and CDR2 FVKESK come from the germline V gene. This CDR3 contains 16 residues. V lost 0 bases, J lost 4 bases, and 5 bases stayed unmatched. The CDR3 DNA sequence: TGTGCCAGCAGCCAAGACCCGGGACAGCGTAATGAAAAACTGTTTTTT. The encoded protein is CASSQDPGQRNEKLFF. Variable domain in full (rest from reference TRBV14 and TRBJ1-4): EAGVTQFPSHSVIEKGQTVTLRCDPISGHDNLYWYRRVMGKEIKFLLHFVKESKQDESGMPNNRFLAERTGGTYSTLKVQPAELEDSGVYFCASSQDPGQRNEKLFFGSGTQLSVL.

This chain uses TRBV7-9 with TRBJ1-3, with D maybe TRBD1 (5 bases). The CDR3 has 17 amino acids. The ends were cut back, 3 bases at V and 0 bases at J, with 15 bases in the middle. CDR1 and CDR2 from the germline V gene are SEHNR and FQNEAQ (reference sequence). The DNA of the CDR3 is TGTGCCAGCAGCTTCAATGTGGACACTATCTCTGGAAACACCATATATTTT. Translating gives CASSFNVDTISGNTIYF. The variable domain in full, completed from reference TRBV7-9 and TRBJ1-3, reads DTGVSQNPRHKITKRGQNVTFRCDPISEHNRLYWYRQTLGQGPEFLTYFQNEAQLEKSRLLSDRFSAERPKGSFSTLEIQRTEQGDSAMYLCASSFNVDTISGNTIYFGEGSWLTVV.

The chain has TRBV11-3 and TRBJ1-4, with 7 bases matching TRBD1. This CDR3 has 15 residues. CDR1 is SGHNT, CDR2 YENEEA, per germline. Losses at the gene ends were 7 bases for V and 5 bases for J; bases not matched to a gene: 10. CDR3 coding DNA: TGTGCCAGCACCTTCCGGGGACAGATCAATGAAAAACTGTTTTTT. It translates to CASTFRGQINEKLFF.

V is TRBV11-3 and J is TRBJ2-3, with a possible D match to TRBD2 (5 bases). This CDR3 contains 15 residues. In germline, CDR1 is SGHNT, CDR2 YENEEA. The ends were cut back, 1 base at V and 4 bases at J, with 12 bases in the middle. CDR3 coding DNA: TGTGCCAGCAGCTTAGTTGGGGAGAGCCCAGATACGCAGTATTTT. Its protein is CASSLVGESPDTQYF.

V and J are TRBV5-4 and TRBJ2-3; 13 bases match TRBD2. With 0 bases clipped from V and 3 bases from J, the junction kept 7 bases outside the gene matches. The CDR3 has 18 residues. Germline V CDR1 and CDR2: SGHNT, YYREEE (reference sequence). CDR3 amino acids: CASSLEGGLAGFTDTQYF. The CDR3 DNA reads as TGTGCCAGCAGCTTGGAGGGGGGACTAGCGGGGTTTACAGATACGCAGTATTTT.

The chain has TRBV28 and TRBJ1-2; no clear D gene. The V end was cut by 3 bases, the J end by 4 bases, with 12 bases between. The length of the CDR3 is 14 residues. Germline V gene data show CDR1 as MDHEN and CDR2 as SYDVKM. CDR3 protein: CASSLGASLYGYTF. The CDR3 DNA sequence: TGTGCCAGCAGTTTGGGAGCCAGCCTCTATGGCTACACCTTC.

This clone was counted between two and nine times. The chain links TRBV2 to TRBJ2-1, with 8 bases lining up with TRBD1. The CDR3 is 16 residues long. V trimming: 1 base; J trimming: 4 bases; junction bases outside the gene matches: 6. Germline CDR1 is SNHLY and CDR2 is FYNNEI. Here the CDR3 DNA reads TGTGCCAGCAGTGAAGTTGGACAGGGCGGGTACAATGAGCAGTTCTTC. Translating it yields CASSEVGQGGYNEQFF.

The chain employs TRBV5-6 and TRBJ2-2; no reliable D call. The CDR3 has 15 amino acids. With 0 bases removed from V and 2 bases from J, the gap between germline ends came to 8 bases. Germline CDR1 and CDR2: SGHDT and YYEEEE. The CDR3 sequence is CASSLGVGNTGELFF. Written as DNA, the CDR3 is TGTGCCAGCAGCTTGGGGGTGGGCAACACCGGGGAGCTGTTTTTT.